These 29 T cell receptor beta chains came from one sample sequenced in a study of T cells in localized non-small cell lung cancer. The repertoire was sequenced with immunoSEQ multiplex PCR; TCRdb's copy has only in-frame clones and lacks some. The sample holds around 24,000 clones; around 90% are singletons and the top ten take roughly a fifth. The sequencing here drew on peripheral blood, taken before any cancer treatment. These receptors originate from a man aged 35 to 69 with stage I squamous cell lung carcinoma.

The chain is built from TRBV19 and TRBJ2-1; no definite D call. The CDR3 totals 14 residues. Germline V gene lookup returns CDR1 LNHDA and CDR2 SQIVND (reference sequence). Trimming took 5 bases from V and 6 from J, leaving 14 bases between them. CDR3 in amino acids: CASSPLAVSNEQFF. CDR3 nucleotide sequence: TGTGCCAGTAGTCCGTTGGCAGTAAGCAATGAGCAGTTCTTC.

The rearrangement links TRBV6-5 to TRBJ2-1; D uncertain. Between the trimmed V and J ends, which lost 0 bases and 5 bases, there was a span of 11 bases. Per the germline V gene, CDR1 is MNHEY and CDR2 is SVGAGI. This CDR3 has 15 amino acids. This CDR3 is CASSYSVARDNEQFF. The CDR3 coding sequence is TGTGCCAGCAGTTACTCGGTCGCTCGAGACAATGAGCAGTTCTTC.

The chain recombines TRBV2 with TRBJ2-7; TRBD2 aligns across 9 bases. With V trimmed by 4 bases and J by 6 bases, 4 bases remained unmatched. The germline V gene has CDR1 SNHLY and CDR2 FYNNEI. The CDR3 loop spans 13 amino acids. This CDR3 reads CASSGLAGSEQYF. The CDR3 nucleotides are TGTGCCAGCAGTGGGCTAGCGGGGAGCGAGCAGTACTTC. Using reference TRBV2 and TRBJ2-7 for the parts outside the CDR3, the full variable domain is EPEVTQTPSHQVTQMGQEVILRCVPISNHLYFYWYRQILGQKVEFLVSFYNNEISEKSEIFDDQFSVERPDGSNFTLKIRSTKLEDSAMYFCASSGLAGSEQYFGPGTRLTVT.

V and J are TRBV7-8 and TRBJ2-7; TRBD1 is a possible D gene (5 bases). Germline values: CDR1 SGHVS, CDR2 FQNEAQ. The CDR3 spans 15 residues. Between the trimmed V and J ends, which lost 6 bases and 1 base, there was a span of 16 bases. The CDR3 spells CASSPNSGLSYEQYF. The CDR3 DNA follows: TGTGCCAGCAGTCCCAACTCAGGGCTTTCCTACGAGCAGTACTTC.

J is TRBJ1-1 and V is TRBV19; perhaps TRBD1 as D (6 bases). CDR3 length equals 12 residues. Trimming took 10 bases from V and 6 from J, leaving 15 bases between them. From germline, CDR1 is LNHDA and CDR2 SQIVND (reference sequence). CDR3 DNA sequence: TGTGCCACTGGAATACCAGGGGCTGAAGCTTTCTTT. The encoded protein is CATGIPGAEAFF.

The V gene is TRBV18, the J gene TRBJ1-3, with D uncertain. The CDR3 runs to 15 residues. Germline-derived CDR1 and CDR2 are KGHSH and LQKENI. Trimming took off 8 bases at V and 0 bases at J, with 14 bases between the two ends. The CDR3 spells CASNSQMDSGNTIYF. CDR3 nucleotides: TGTGCCAGCAATAGTCAGATGGACTCTGGAAACACCATATATTTT.

The rearrangement links TRBV7-2 to TRBJ2-7, with D possibly TRBD2 on 6 matching bases. The length of the CDR3 is 14 residues. V lost 4 bases to trimming and J lost 6 bases, with 16 bases between them. Per the germline V gene, CDR1 is SGHTA and CDR2 is FQGNSA. The CDR3 DNA reads as TGTGCCAGCAGCTCCAGGGTTGGGGGAGGCGAGCAGTACTTC. Amino acid sequence: CASSSRVGGGEQYF.

The chain is built from TRBV9 and TRBJ2-7; D perhaps matches TRBD1 (6 bases). Between the trimmed V and J ends, which lost 0 bases and 3 bases, there was a span of 7 bases. Germline CDR1 is SGDLS and CDR2 is YYNGEE. The CDR3 is 13 residues long. The CDR3: CASSVEDSYEQYF. CDR3 nucleotides: TGTGCCAGCAGCGTAGAGGACAGCTACGAGCAGTACTTC.

V and J are TRBV9 and TRBJ2-7; 8 bases line up with TRBD1. The CDR3 loop spans 15 amino acids. Trimming at V came to 2 bases and at J to 2 bases, leaving 6 bases not matched to a gene. CDR1 is SGDLS and CDR2 is YYNGEE in the germline V gene. The CDR3 sequence is CASSVGTGPTYEQYF. CDR3 coding DNA: TGTGCCAGCAGCGTTGGGACAGGTCCTACCTACGAGCAGTACTTC. Variable domain in full (rest from reference TRBV9 and TRBJ2-7): DSGVTQTPKHLITATGQRVTLRCSPRSGDLSVYWYQQSLDQGLQFLIQYYNGEERAKGNILERFSAQQFPDLHSELNLSSLELGDSALYFCASSVGTGPTYEQYFGPGTRLTVT.

The rearrangement links TRBV5-1 to TRBJ2-2; 7 nucleotides align to TRBD1. The length of the CDR3 is 15 residues. The trim removed 4 bases at V and 4 bases at J, leaving 7 bases unmatched. Germline CDR1 and CDR2: SGHRS and YFSETQ. The CDR3 loop reads CASSTGQDGTGELFF. The CDR3 region has the DNA TGCGCCAGCAGCACCGGACAGGATGGCACCGGGGAGCTGTTTTTT.

The CDR3 reads CASSSTGTASYEQYF. In DNA, the CDR3 is TGCGCCAGCAGCTCGACCGGGACAGCTTCCTACGAGCAGTACTTC. The rearrangement joins TRBV5-1 to TRBJ2-7, with TRBD1 matching over 7 bases. Germline CDR1 is SGHRS and CDR2 is YFSETQ. V lost 3 bases, J lost 1 base, and 7 bases stayed unmatched. The CDR3 consists of 15 residues.

V gene TRBV6-5 combines with J gene TRBJ2-7; weak D call: TRBD1 (5 bases). Germline V gene data show CDR1 as MNHEY and CDR2 as SVGAGI. The CDR3 runs 13 residues. Trimming removed 7 bases at V and 4 bases at J, with 14 bases between. The CDR3 DNA sequence: TGTGCCAGCACCTTATCGGCAGGGTACGAGCAGTACTTC. It codes for CASTLSAGYEQYF.

The CDR3 nucleotides are TGTGCCAGCAGCGCCGGGCCTACAAGTGAGCAGTTCTTC. Protein: CASSAGPTSEQFF. The chain employs TRBV9 and TRBJ2-1; no reliable D call. V gave up 3 bases and J gave up 9 bases, with 13 bases separating them. This CDR3 is 13 amino acids long. Germline V CDR1 and CDR2: SGDLS, YYNGEE.

The genes are TRBV13 and TRBJ1-5, with TRBD1 identical over 11 bases. CDR3 length: 16 amino acids. The V gene end was trimmed by 5 bases and the J gene end by 1 base; junction bases not matched to a gene: 4. The germline V gene has CDR1 PRHDT and CDR2 FYEKMQ (reference sequence). The CDR3 is CASSPGTGGSNQPQHF. The CDR3 nucleotides read TGTGCCAGCAGCCCCGGGACAGGGGGGAGCAATCAGCCCCAGCATTTT.

The chain combines TRBV30 with TRBJ2-3, with 8 bases aligning to TRBD1. Germline loops: CDR1 GTSNPN, CDR2 SVGIG (reference sequence). Trimming cost V 5 bases and J 6 bases; bases outside gene matches: 7. The CDR3 consists of 13 residues. The DNA for the CDR3 is TGTGCCTGGGACAGGGGCTCAAGGGATACGCAGTATTTT. The encoded protein is CAWDRGSRDTQYF.

V usage is TRBV10-3 and J usage is TRBJ1-6; no clear D. This CDR3 has 15 residues. The V gene's germline CDR1 is ENHRY and CDR2 SYGVKD. Trimming removed 3 bases from V and 7 bases from J, with 13 bases in between. CDR3 protein: CAISDYAAHNSPLHF. The DNA of the CDR3 is TGTGCCATCAGTGATTACGCAGCACACAATTCACCCCTCCACTTT.

This chain joins TRBV6-6 and TRBJ1-1, with TRBD1 identical over 7 bases. Looked up from germline, CDR1 is MNHNY and CDR2 is SVGAGI (reference sequence). This CDR3 region has 14 residues. Trimming removed 6 bases from V and 11 bases from J; junction bases left unmatched: 15. The CDR3: CASRSTGYRVLAFF. The CDR3 bases are TGTGCCAGCAGATCGACAGGGTATCGGGTATTGGCTTTCTTT.

This clone ranks as large (0.1 to 1%). The V and J genes are TRBV28 and TRBJ1-6, with D hard to call. Germline values: CDR1 MDHEN, CDR2 SYDVKM. The CDR3 extends over 14 amino acids. Trimming left V 6 bases short and J 8 bases short, with 14 bases between. CDR3 in DNA: TGTGCCAGCAGACCTCAGGTCTTTGATTCACCCCTCCACTTT. Translating it yields CASRPQVFDSPLHF. Complete variable domain (other parts from reference TRBV28 and TRBJ1-6): DVKVTQSSRYLVKRTGEKVFLECVQDMDHENMFWYRQDPGLGLRLIYFSYDVKMKEKGDIPEGYSVSREKKERFSLILESASTNQTSMYLCASRPQVFDSPLHFGNGTRLTVT.

This clone has only one observation. For the CDR3, the DNA is TGTGCCAGCGTTAGCTTTTACGCCGGGACGGGGAACGACCAAGCTTTCTTT. Translating gives CASVSFYAGTGNDQAFF. This sequence joins TRBV7-8 and TRBJ1-1; D might be TRBD1 (5 bases). Germline V gene data show CDR1 as SGHVS and CDR2 as FQNEAQ. V shed 8 bases and J shed 9 bases, with 31 bases lying between them. The CDR3 is 17 residues long.

This rearrangement joins TRBV30 to TRBJ1-1; D is undetermined. Germline V gene sequence: CDR1 GTSNPN, CDR2 SVGIG (reference sequence). This CDR3 is built from 14 residues. Trimming stripped 0 bases from V and 1 base from J, with 9 bases between. CDR3 coding DNA: TGTGCCTGGAGTGTAGGCATTAAGAACACTGAAGCTTTCTTT. This gives the protein CAWSVGIKNTEAFF.

This chain connects TRBV28 to TRBJ2-2, with D uncertain. This CDR3 contains 9 residues. CDR1 and CDR2 from the germline V gene are MDHEN and SYDVKM. Here the CDR3 reads CPNTGELFF. The CDR3 DNA reads TGTCCGAACACCGGGGAGCTGTTTTTT.

The rearrangement uses TRBV10-3 and TRBJ1-6; weak D call: TRBD1 (5 bases). V shed 2 bases and J shed 7 bases, with 15 bases lying between them. Germline CDR1 and CDR2: ENHRY and SYGVKD. The CDR3 loop spans 16 amino acids. CDR3 amino acids: CAISERGGATNSPLHF. DNA for the CDR3: TGTGCCATCAGTGAGAGGGGCGGAGCCACAAATTCACCCCTCCACTTT.

This chain joins TRBV29-1 and TRBJ1-2, with TRBD1 matching 10 bases. V lost 3 bases, J lost 1 base, and 5 bases stayed unmatched. Germline values: CDR1 SQVTM, CDR2 ANQGSEA. This CDR3 spans 15 amino acids. The CDR3 spells CSVDVGQGLNYGYTF. The CDR3 DNA reads TGCAGCGTTGATGTGGGACAGGGGCTTAACTATGGCTACACCTTC.

The chain uses TRBV14 and TRBJ2-7; 9 nucleotides align to TRBD1. The CDR3 has 15 residues. J lost 7 bases, V lost 4 bases, and 11 bases had no gene match. The germline V gene has CDR1 SGHDN and CDR2 FVKESK. CDR3 region: CASSRNRGHAGEQYF. The DNA of the CDR3 is TGTGCCAGCAGCCGCAACAGGGGGCATGCAGGGGAGCAGTACTTC.

This chain connects TRBV2 to TRBJ1-1; D is ambiguous. This CDR3 is 14 amino acids long. The germline CDR1 and CDR2 sequences are SNHLY and FYNNEI. Trimming left V 0 bases short and J 5 bases short, with 10 bases between. This CDR3 reads CASSEAGSGTEAFF. The CDR3 DNA reads TGTGCCAGCAGTGAAGCAGGGTCGGGGACTGAAGCTTTCTTT.

The chain recombines TRBV28 with TRBJ2-6; D not certain. This CDR3 has 15 residues. Germline assignment: CDR1 MDHEN and CDR2 SYDVKM. V lost 6 bases and J 0 bases, leaving 9 bases between the germline ends. This CDR3 reads CASRGFLSGANVLTF. DNA of the CDR3: TGTGCCAGCAGGGGGTTCCTCTCTGGGGCCAACGTCCTGACTTTC.

The chain uses TRBV10-3 and TRBJ2-3; a possible D gene is TRBD1 (5 bases). The CDR3 consists of 14 residues. Between the trimmed V and J ends, which lost 5 bases and 0 bases, there was a span of 9 bases. Germline V lookup: CDR1 ENHRY, CDR2 SYGVKD. The CDR3, as DNA: TGTGCCATCAGTACAGGCCAAAGCACAGATACGCAGTATTTT. Protein product: CAISTGQSTDTQYF.

The chain joins TRBV7-6 to TRBJ1-4; a weak D match, TRBD1 (5 bases). Germline CDR1 and CDR2: SGHVS and FNYEAQ. CDR3 length: 16 amino acids. V shed 5 bases and J shed 7 bases, with 20 bases lying between them. CDR3 DNA sequence: TGTGCCAGCAGCAATGGGAGGGAGGGGTTCAGTGAAAAACTGTTTTTT. This gives the protein CASSNGREGFSEKLFF.

The chain couples TRBV14 to TRBJ1-2; D gene unclear. The germline CDR1 and CDR2 sequences are SGHDN and FVKESK. The CDR3 extends over 14 amino acids. Between the trimmed V and J ends, which lost 3 bases and 3 bases, there was a span of 11 bases. In nucleotides, the CDR3 is TGTGCCAGCAGCCAGACGACAAGTTACTATGGCTACACCTTC. Translating it yields CASSQTTSYYGYTF.